This T cell receptor beta chain is from a study of technical replicates of blood from a handful of donors. Measured with immunoSEQ multiplex PCR; TCRdb has only the in-frame clones, and not every one. Of about 72,000 clones in the sample, roughly 95% were seen once. The sequence derives from a human donor in good health. Sequencing used T cells isolated from PBMCs.

CDR3 sequence reads: CASSYRELNSYEQYF. CDR3 nucleotides: TGTGCCAGCAGCTATCGGGAACTAAATTCCTACGAGCAGTACTTC. The chain is built from TRBV7-2 and TRBJ2-7, with D tentatively TRBD2 (5 bases). V was clipped by 4 bases and J by 1 base, with 14 bases between them. CDR3 size: 15 residues. Germline-derived CDR1 and CDR2 are SGHTA and FQGNSA.